These 25 T cell receptor beta chains were all obtained from the same sample, sequenced in a study of Graves' ophthalmopathy and Graves' hyperthyroidism. Using RNA transcripts, the TCR beta CDR3 regions were amplified. First-round RT-PCR used HTBI primers; second-round multiplex PCR followed. TCRdb analysed the multiplex PCR reads with MiXCR anew, one entry per CDR3 protein. Counted here are 450,000 to 600,000 distinct CDR3 sequences, 35% to 40% occurring once; the ten biggest clones make up approximately 4.1%. The sequenced sample was peripheral blood or thyroid tissue (not recorded which). The origin of the receptors is an adult man with Graves' hyperthyroidism.

This clonotype has at least ten counts. The germline gene is not matched at one end of the junction; a read error may be the cause. The genes are TRBV7-7 and TRBJ2-2; D not resolved. The CDR3 has 14 amino acids. The germline gives CDR1 SSHAT, CDR2 FNYEAQ (reference sequence). CDR3 sequence: CASSLGAGSGELFF. CDR3 bases: TGTGCTAGCAGCTTAGGAGCTGGGTCCGGGGAGCTGTTTTTT.

The chain links TRBV5-1 to TRBJ2-3; D unclear. Trimming stripped 0 bases from V and 1 base from J, with 6 bases between. In germline, CDR1 is SGHRS, CDR2 YFSETQ. This CDR3 comprises 14 residues. The CDR3 region has the DNA TGCGCCAGCAGCTTGGAGGCCGGCACAGATACGCAGTATTTT. Translating it yields CASSLEAGTDTQYF.

The chain combines TRBV6-5 with TRBJ1-2; D may be TRBD1 (5 bases). The germline V and J ends were trimmed by 6 bases and 5 bases, with 13 bases remaining between them. CDR3 length: 13 residues. Germline V gene data show CDR1 as MNHEY and CDR2 as SVGAGI. CDR3 in amino acids: CASSETDSYGYTF. CDR3 DNA sequence: TGTGCCAGCAGCGAGACAGATTCTTATGGCTACACCTTC.

The J gene is TRBJ2-7, the V gene TRBV7-9; 14 bases are shared with TRBD2. This CDR3 contains 18 residues. The germline gives CDR1 SEHNR, CDR2 FQNEAQ (reference sequence). J lost 7 bases, V lost 5 bases, and 16 bases had no gene match. The CDR3 reads CASSAFGTSGRGSGEQYF. DNA for the CDR3: TGTGCCAGCAGCGCGTTCGGGACTAGCGGGAGAGGCAGCGGTGAGCAGTACTTC. Using reference TRBV7-9 and TRBJ2-7 for the parts outside the CDR3, the full variable domain is DTGVSQNPRHKITKRGQNVTFRCDPISEHNRLYWYRQTLGQGPEFLTYFQNEAQLEKSRLLSDRFSAERPKGSFSTLEIQRTEQGDSAMYLCASSAFGTSGRGSGEQYFGPGTRLTVT.

This clonotype occurred many times. The chain links TRBV19 to TRBJ2-2; TRBD1 matches 9 bases. After removal of 9 bases from V and 8 bases from J, the junction contained 13 bases not matched to a gene. The CDR3 is 15 amino acids. CDR1 and CDR2 from the germline V gene are LNHDA and SQIVND (reference sequence). CDR3 protein: CASIEQGAVSGELFF. Here the CDR3 DNA reads TGTGCCAGCATCGAACAGGGGGCCGTATCTGGGGAGCTGTTTTTT.

In this sample, this clonotype turned up many times. The chain carries TRBV12-3 or TRBV12-4 and TRBJ2-7, with TRBD2 matching 8 bases. This CDR3 contains 15 residues. V shed 0 bases, J shed 4 bases, and the junction held 5 bases outside the gene matches. CDR3 coding DNA: TGTGCCAGCAGTTTAGCGACGGCTAGCGGGTACGAGCAGTACTTC. The encoded protein is CASSLATASGYEQYF.

This clonotype was seen many times. The chain combines TRBV28 with TRBJ2-7; the D is unclear. This CDR3 has 13 residues. Trimming shortened V by 6 bases and J by 4 bases, and 13 bases separated the two germline ends. CDR1 is MDHEN, CDR2 SYDVKM, per germline. DNA of the CDR3: TGTGCCAGCAGACGCCAGGAGATGTACGAGCAGTACTTC. This translates into CASRRQEMYEQYF.

This clonotype was detected ten times or more. The V call is TRBV6-5, the J call TRBJ1-4; D is uncertain. The CDR3 covers 14 residues. The V gene lost 8 bases and the J gene lost 5 bases, with 15 bases spanning the gap. The V gene's germline CDR1 is MNHEY and CDR2 SVGAGI. The CDR3 sequence is CASSRIETNEKLFF. The CDR3 bases are TGTGCCAGCTCCCGGATCGAAACGAATGAAAAACTGTTTTTT.

On this clonotype: Given a much more abundant clone one base away, this may be a read error. This CDR3 fails to terminate in the conserved phenylalanine or tryptophan, so it likely reflects a read error. This chain connects TRBV7-9 to TRBJ2-7, with a possible D match to TRBD1 (5 bases). With 0 bases removed from V and 1 base from J, the gap between germline ends came to 10 bases. Germline V lookup: CDR1 SEHNR, CDR2 FQNEAQ (reference sequence). The CDR3 totals 15 residues. CDR3 residues: CASSLAPGNSYEQYL. The CDR3 nucleotides read TGTGCCAGCAGCTTAGCACCAGGGAATTCCTACGAGCAGTACCTC.

The CDR3 DNA reads as TGTGCCAGCAGTGTGACAGGGGTTGAAGAAAAACTGTTTTTT. Protein sequence: CASSVTGVEEKLFF. This chain joins TRBV6-5 and TRBJ1-4; 8 nucleotides align to TRBD1. Per germline, CDR1 MNHEY and CDR2 SVGAGI. Trimming cost V 5 bases and J 8 bases; bases outside gene matches: 7. This CDR3 contains 14 residues.

This clonotype was recorded many times. The junction shows a germline mismatch at one end, possibly a read error. CDR3 sequence: CASSLSGSNVLTF. CDR3 DNA sequence: TGTGCCAGCAGCTTATCTGGGTCCAACGTCCTGACTTTC. J is TRBJ2-6 and V is TRBV7-2; D is uncertain. Germline V lookup: CDR1 SGHTA, CDR2 FQGNSA. The length of the CDR3 is 13 residues.

CDR3 bases: TGTGCCAGCAGCTTTTTTGTGGGGCTAGATACGCAGTATTTT. This sequence encodes CASSFFVGLDTQYF. This chain links TRBV7-8 with TRBJ2-3; D might be TRBD1 (5 bases). V was shortened by 3 bases and J by 5 bases, with 12 bases between the two germline ends. The CDR3 consists of 14 residues. Germline V gene sequence: CDR1 SGHVS, CDR2 FQNEAQ.

This clonotype was counted at least ten times. The chain joins TRBV29-1 to TRBJ2-5; no clear D gene. The CDR3 loop spans 14 amino acids. Trimming took off 3 bases at V and 4 bases at J, with 15 bases between the two ends. Per the germline V gene, CDR1 is SQVTM and CDR2 is ANQGSEA. As DNA, the CDR3 is TGCAGCGTTGACCCCCTCTTTGATGCAGAGACCCAGTACTTC. It specifies CSVDPLFDAETQYF. The full variable domain, rest sourced from reference TRBV29-1 and TRBJ2-5, is SAVISQKPSRDICQRGTSLTIQCQVDSQVTMMFWYRQQPGQSLTLIATANQGSEATYESGFVIDKFPISRPNLTFSTLTVSNMSPEDSSIYLCSVDPLFDAETQYFGPGTRLLVL.

At least ten counts were recorded for this clonotype. This chain links TRBV7-8 with TRBJ2-5, with D hard to call. The V end was cut by 4 bases, the J end by 2 bases, with 11 bases between. CDR1 is SGHVS, CDR2 FQNEAQ, per germline. This CDR3 is built from 14 residues. Here the CDR3 DNA reads TGTGCCAGCAGCTCCTATAGAGTTCAAGAGACCCAGTACTTC. This codes for CASSSYRVQETQYF.

This clonotype has just one count. The chain employs TRBV28 and TRBJ1-5; 7 bases align to TRBD1. Trimming cost V 6 bases and J 2 bases; bases outside gene matches: 10. Germline-derived CDR1 and CDR2 are MDHEN and SYDVKM. The CDR3 totals 16 residues. As DNA, the CDR3 is TGTGCCAGCAGACGACAGGGATCGTCGGGCAATCAGCCCCAGCATTTT. Its translation is CASRRQGSSGNQPQHF.

There are many counts of this clonotype. The rearrangement joins TRBV5-1 to TRBJ1-1; possibly TRBD1 for D (5 bases). The CDR3 totals 13 residues. Trimming cost V 1 base and J 6 bases, with 10 bases left between them. Germline V CDR1 and CDR2: SGHRS, YFSETQ. DNA of the CDR3: TGCGCCAGCAGCTTGCGGGGCCCCGCTGAAGCTTTCTTT. The encoded protein is CASSLRGPAEAFF.

The table lists this clonotype with many counts. CDR3 bases: TGCAGCGTAGCAGGGTTTGAGGGGGAAAAACTGTTTTTT. Translating gives CSVAGFEGEKLFF. The genes are TRBV29-1 and TRBJ1-4, with D perhaps matching TRBD1 (5 bases). The germline V gene has CDR1 SQVTM and CDR2 ANQGSEA. V lost 6 bases to trimming and J lost 8 bases, with 16 bases between them. The CDR3 sequence is 13 residues long.

With regard to this clonotype: This may stem from a read error, because a much larger clone lies one nucleotide away. It is likely a read error, because the conserved phenylalanine at the end of the CDR3 is missing. The chain is built from TRBV9 and TRBJ2-5; 7 positions agree with TRBD2. V lost 3 bases and J lost 10; bases outside the gene matches: 12. The CDR3 contains 14 residues. In germline, CDR1 is SGDLS, CDR2 YYNGEE. CDR3 sequence: CASSAAGSGTFQYS. As DNA, the CDR3 is TGTGCCAGCAGCGCCGCGGGGAGCGGGACGTTCCAGTACTCC.

The chain employs TRBV7-9 and TRBJ2-1; no reliable D call. Trimming took off 6 bases at V and 0 bases at J, with 9 bases between the two ends. The CDR3 extends over 14 amino acids. CDR1 and CDR2 from the germline V gene are SEHNR and FQNEAQ (reference sequence). The CDR3 loop is CASSLRSSYNEQFF. As DNA, the CDR3 is TGTGCCAGCAGTTTGCGGAGCTCCTACAATGAGCAGTTCTTC. The full variable domain, completed using reference TRBV7-9 and TRBJ2-1, is DTGVSQNPRHKITKRGQNVTFRCDPISEHNRLYWYRQTLGQGPEFLTYFQNEAQLEKSRLLSDRFSAERPKGSFSTLEIQRTEQGDSAMYLCASSLRSSYNEQFFGPGTRLTVL.

This clonotype was observed many times. The V gene is TRBV6-5, the J gene TRBJ2-7, with 9 bases aligning to TRBD1. CDR3 length equals 13 residues. Looked up from germline, CDR1 is MNHEY and CDR2 is SVGAGI. The V and J ends lost 6 bases and 7 bases, in that order; junction bases with no gene match: 7. The CDR3 loop reads CASSLGQGSEQYF. The CDR3 nucleotides are TGTGCCAGCAGCCTCGGACAGGGGTCGGAGCAGTACTTC.

This clonotype showed up just a few times. The CDR3, as DNA: TGTGCCAGCAGGACCATAGCGGGGGGGCAGGACGAGCAGTACTTC. Its translation is CASRTIAGGQDEQYF. The chain links TRBV27 to TRBJ2-7; TRBD2 matches at 11 bases. The CDR3 contains 15 residues. The germline V gene encodes CDR1 MNHEY and CDR2 SMNVEV (reference sequence). The ends lost 6 bases at V and 5 bases at J; junction bases unmatched: 9.

This clonotype was observed a few times. This rearrangement joins TRBV12-3 or TRBV12-4 to TRBJ1-1; 7 bases line up with TRBD1. The V segment lost 3 bases and the J segment 5 bases; nucleotides outside the gene matches: 12. There are 16 residues in the CDR3. This chain's CDR3 is CASSLGQGVITTEAFF. The DNA of the CDR3 is TGTGCCAGCAGTTTGGGTCAGGGGGTAATAACTACTGAAGCTTTCTTT.

Many counts were recorded for this clonotype. V gene TRBV7-2 combines with J gene TRBJ2-7; D is unresolved. This CDR3 is 13 amino acids long. Trimming left V 3 bases short and J 4 bases short, with 10 bases between. In germline, CDR1 is SGHTA, CDR2 FQGNSA. The CDR3, as DNA: TGTGCCAGCAGCTTTAAGGGTGGGTACGAGCAGTACTTC. This sequence encodes CASSFKGGYEQYF.

This clonotype was seen more than once but under ten times. The V call is TRBV4-2, the J call TRBJ1-1; 7 bases map to TRBD1. Germline values: CDR1 LGHNA, CDR2 YNFKEQ. The CDR3 length is 17 residues. V lost 3 bases and J lost 6; bases outside the gene matches: 16. Here the CDR3 reads CASSQHRGAGVGSEAFF. DNA for the CDR3: TGTGCCAGCAGCCAGCACAGGGGCGCCGGCGTGGGGTCTGAAGCTTTCTTT.

The rearrangement joins TRBV7-2 to TRBJ2-7; D is undetermined. Trimming left V 6 bases short and J 0 bases short, with 15 bases between. The CDR3 contains 15 residues. Germline V gene data show CDR1 as SGHTA and CDR2 as FQGNSA. As DNA, the CDR3 is TGTGCCAGCAGGGACCGACTTACAAGCTCCTACGAGCAGTACTTC. It specifies CASRDRLTSSYEQYF.